This T cell receptor (beta chain) came from a study of blood T cell repertoires in COVID-19. Overall study: Samples of COVID-19 (acute and convalescent) were obtained from the United States, Italy and Spain. T cells, B-cell-depleted T cells, or PBMCs supplied cDNA or gDNA.

Original handling: How many nucleated cells were present was estimated from reference gene primer amplification. This table comes from immunoSEQ multiplex PCR, and its TCRdb copy is limited to in-frame clones, with some not included. V, J and clone size are taken as reported in that table, and D and trimming were inferred from the DNA itself. The data hold 35,000 or so clones, with 90% observed a single time. V dropped 0 bases and J dropped 2; count of bases not matched to a gene: 4. Germline V CDR1 and CDR2: KGHSH, LQKENI. The length of the CDR3 is 16 residues. This sequence originates from a human donor in a cohort sampled during active COVID-19. The chain links TRBV18 to TRBJ1-3, with 7 nucleotides matching TRBD1. The sample was peripheral blood. The CDR3 bases are TGTGCCAGCTCACCACCGAACAGGGGCCCTGGAAACACCATATATTTT. It specifies CASSPPNRGPGNTIYF.